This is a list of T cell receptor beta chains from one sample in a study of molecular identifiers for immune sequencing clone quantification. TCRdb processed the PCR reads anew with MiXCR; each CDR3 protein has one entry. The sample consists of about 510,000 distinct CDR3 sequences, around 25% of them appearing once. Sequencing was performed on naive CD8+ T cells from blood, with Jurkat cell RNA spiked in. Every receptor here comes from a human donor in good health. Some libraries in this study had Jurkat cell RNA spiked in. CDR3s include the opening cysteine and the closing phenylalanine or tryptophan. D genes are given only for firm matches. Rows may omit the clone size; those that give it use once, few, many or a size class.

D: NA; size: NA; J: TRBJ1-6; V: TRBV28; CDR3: CASSSYPMANTSPLHF; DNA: TGTGCCAGCAGTTCGTATCCAATGGCAAATACTTCACCCCTCCACTTT
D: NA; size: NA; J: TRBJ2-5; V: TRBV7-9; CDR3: CASSLDRGYWGTQYF; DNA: TGTGCCAGCAGCTTAGATCGGGGGTACTGGGGGACCCAGTACTTC
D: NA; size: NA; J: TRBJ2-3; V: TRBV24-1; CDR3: CATSEFRDTGRDTQYF; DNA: TGTGCCACCAGTGAGTTCCGGGACACCGGTCGAGATACGCAGTATTTT
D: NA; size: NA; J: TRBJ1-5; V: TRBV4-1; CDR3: CASSPSMGQPQHF; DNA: TGCGCCAGCAGCCCAAGTATGGGTCAGCCCCAGCATTTT
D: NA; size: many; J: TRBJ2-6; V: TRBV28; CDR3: CASSLTGANVLTF; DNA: TGTGCCAGCAGTTTAACTGGGGCCAACGTCCTGACTTTC
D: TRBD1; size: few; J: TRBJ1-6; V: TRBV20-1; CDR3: CSARNLGQGNSPLHF; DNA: TGCAGTGCTAGAAACCTCGGACAGGGTAATTCACCCCTCCACTTT
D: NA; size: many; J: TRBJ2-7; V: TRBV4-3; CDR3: CASSQARSYEQYF; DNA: TGCGCCAGCAGCCAAGCCCGGTCCTACGAGCAGTACTTC
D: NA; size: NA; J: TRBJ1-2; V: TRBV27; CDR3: CASSLTARDKNGCTF; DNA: TGTGCCAGCAGTTTAACAGCCCGCGACAAGAATGGCTGCACCTTC
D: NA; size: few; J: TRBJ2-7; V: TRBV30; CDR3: CAWSFRSSYEQYF; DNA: TGTGCCTGGAGTTTCAGGAGCTCCTACGAGCAGTACTTC
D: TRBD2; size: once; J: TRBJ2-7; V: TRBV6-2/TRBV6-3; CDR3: CASSYPPAGVKEQYF; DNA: TGTGCCAGCAGTTACCCCCCAGCGGGAGTAAAGGAGCAGTACTTC
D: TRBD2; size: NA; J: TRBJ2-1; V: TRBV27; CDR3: CASSLGRGGRNEQFF; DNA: TGTGCCAGCAGTTTAGGGCGGGGGGGTCGCAATGAGCAGTTCTTC
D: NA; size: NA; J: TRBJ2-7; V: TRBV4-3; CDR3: CASSQDAVGATYEQYF; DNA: TGCGCCAGCAGCCAAGATGCGGTGGGTGCGACCTACGAGCAGTACTTC
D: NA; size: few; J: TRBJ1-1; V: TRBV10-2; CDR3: CASSVGQMEAFF; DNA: TGCGCCAGCAGTGTGGGGCAGATGGAAGCTTTCTTT
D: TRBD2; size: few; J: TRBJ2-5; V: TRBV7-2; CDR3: CASSYSLAGDETQYF; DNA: TGTGCCAGCAGCTACTCCTTAGCGGGAGACGAGACCCAGTACTTC
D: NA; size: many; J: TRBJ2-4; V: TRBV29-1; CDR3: CSVEAPHVAKNIQYF; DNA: TGCAGCGTTGAAGCGCCACACGTAGCCAAAAACATTCAGTACTTC
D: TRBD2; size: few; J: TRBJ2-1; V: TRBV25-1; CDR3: CASSENLAGGVEQFF; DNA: TGTGCCAGCAGTGAGAATTTAGCGGGAGGCGTTGAGCAGTTCTTC
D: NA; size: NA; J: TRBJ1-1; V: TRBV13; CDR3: CASSRGVGQFDTEAFF; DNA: TGTGCCAGCAGCCGCGGGGTGGGGCAGTTCGACACTGAAGCTTTCTTT
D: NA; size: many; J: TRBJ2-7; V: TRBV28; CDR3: CASSPRGVSSYEQYF; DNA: TGTGCCAGCAGCCCCAGGGGAGTAAGCTCCTACGAGCAGTACTTC
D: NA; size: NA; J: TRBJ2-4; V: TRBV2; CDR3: CASSGAGGYVKNIQYF; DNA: TGTGCCAGCAGTGGGGCCGGGGGCTATGTCAAAAACATTCAGTACTTC
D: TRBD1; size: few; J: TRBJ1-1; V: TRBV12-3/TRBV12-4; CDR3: CASSPGQGAFTEAFF; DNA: TGTGCCAGCAGTCCGGGACAGGGGGCTTTCACTGAAGCTTTCTTT
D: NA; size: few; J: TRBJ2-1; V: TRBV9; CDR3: CASSVAGGQNNEQFF; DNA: TGTGCCAGCAGCGTAGCGGGGGGACAGAACAATGAGCAGTTCTTC
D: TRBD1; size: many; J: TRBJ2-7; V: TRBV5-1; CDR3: CASSTAGTGVLSPYYEQYF; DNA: TGCGCCAGCAGCACGGCCGGGACAGGGGTGTTATCCCCGTACTACGAGCAGTACTTC
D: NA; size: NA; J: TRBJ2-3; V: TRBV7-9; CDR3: CASRSNLRESDTQYF; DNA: TGTGCCAGCCGCTCCAACCTACGAGAGTCAGATACGCAGTATTTT
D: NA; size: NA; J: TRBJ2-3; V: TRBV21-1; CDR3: CASSKARLAGDSSDTQYF; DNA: TGTGCCAGCAGCAAAGCGCGGCTAGCGGGGGATTCATCAGATACGCAGTATTTT
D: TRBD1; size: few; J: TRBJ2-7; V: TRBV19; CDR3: CASMGGTGRNEQYF; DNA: TGTGCCAGTATGGGGGGGACAGGGAGGAACGAGCAGTACTTC
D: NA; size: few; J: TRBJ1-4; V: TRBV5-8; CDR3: CASSLAYFTATNEKLFF; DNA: TGTGCCAGCAGCTTGGCCTACTTCACCGCAACTAATGAAAAACTGTTTTTT
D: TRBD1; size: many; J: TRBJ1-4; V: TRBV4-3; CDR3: CASSRLQTGTNEKLFF; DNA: TGCGCCAGCAGCCGCCTACAGACAGGGACTAATGAAAAACTGTTTTTT
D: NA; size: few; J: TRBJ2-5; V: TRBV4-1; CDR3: CASSQDRGTGWAQYF; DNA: TGCGCCAGCAGCCAAGATCGCGGGACCGGGTGGGCCCAGTACTTC
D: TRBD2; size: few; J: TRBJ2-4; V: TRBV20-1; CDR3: CSAVRLALAKNIQYF; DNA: TGCAGTGCCGTTAGACTAGCGCTAGCCAAAAACATTCAGTACTTC
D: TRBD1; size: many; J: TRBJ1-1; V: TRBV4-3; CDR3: CASSQGTGLTEAFF; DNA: TGCGCCAGCAGCCAAGGGACAGGGCTCACTGAAGCTTTCTTT
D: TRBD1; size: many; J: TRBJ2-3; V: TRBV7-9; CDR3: CASSSRATGADTQYF; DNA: TGTGCCAGCAGCTCCCGGGCCACAGGGGCAGATACGCAGTATTTT
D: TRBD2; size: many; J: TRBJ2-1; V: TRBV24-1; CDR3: CATNAGTAGGGSYNEQFF; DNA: TGTGCCACCAACGCCGGCACAGCGGGAGGGGGCTCCTACAATGAGCAGTTCTTC
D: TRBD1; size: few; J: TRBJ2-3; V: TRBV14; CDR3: CASSHWDRGTDTQYF; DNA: TGTGCCAGCAGCCATTGGGACAGGGGTACAGATACGCAGTATTTT
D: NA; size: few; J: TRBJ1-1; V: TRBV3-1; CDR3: CASSQYDAGTEAFF; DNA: TGTGCCAGCAGCCAATATGATGCAGGGACTGAAGCTTTCTTT
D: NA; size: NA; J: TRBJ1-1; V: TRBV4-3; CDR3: CASSPYTGTVNTEAFF; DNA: TGCGCCAGCAGCCCATACACTGGGACGGTGAACACTGAAGCTTTCTTT
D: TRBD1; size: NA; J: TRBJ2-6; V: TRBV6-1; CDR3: CASSEVVWGTGSSGANVLTF; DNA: TGTGCCAGCAGTGAAGTAGTCTGGGGGACAGGAAGCTCTGGGGCCAACGTCCTGACTTTC
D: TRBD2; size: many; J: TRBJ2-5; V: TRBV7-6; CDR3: CASSLGFAGGETQYF; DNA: TGTGCCAGCAGCTTAGGGTTTGCGGGAGGAGAGACCCAGTACTTC
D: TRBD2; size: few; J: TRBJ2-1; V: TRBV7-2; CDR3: CASSGEGGSREQFF; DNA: TGTGCCAGCAGCGGGGAGGGAGGTTCCCGTGAGCAGTTCTTC
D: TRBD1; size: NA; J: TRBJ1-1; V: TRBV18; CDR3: CASSLYRGNTEAFF; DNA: TGTGCCAGCTCACTATACAGGGGGAACACTGAAGCTTTCTTT
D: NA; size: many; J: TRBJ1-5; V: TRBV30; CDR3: CAWRDYSNQPQHF; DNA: TGTGCCTGGCGGGATTATAGCAATCAGCCCCAGCATTTT
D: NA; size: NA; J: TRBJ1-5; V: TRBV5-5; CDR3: CASSTGRRDQPQHF; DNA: TGTGCCAGCAGCACTGGTCGTCGAGATCAGCCCCAGCATTTT
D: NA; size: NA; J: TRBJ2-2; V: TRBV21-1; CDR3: CADPGATGPMYTGELFF; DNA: TGTGCCGACCCAGGGGCGACGGGGCCCATGTACACCGGGGAGCTGTTTTTT
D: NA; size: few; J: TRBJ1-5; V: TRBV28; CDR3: CATRQENQPQHF; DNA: TGTGCCACCAGACAAGAGAATCAGCCCCAGCATTTT
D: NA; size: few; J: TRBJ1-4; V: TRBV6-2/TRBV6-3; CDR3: CASSQLGAGEKLFF; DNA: TGTGCCAGCAGTCAACTGGGGGCTGGGGAAAAACTGTTTTTT
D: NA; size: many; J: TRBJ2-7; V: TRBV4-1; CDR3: CASSQEGSPYEQYF; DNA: TGCGCCAGCAGCCAGGAGGGGTCCCCCTACGAGCAGTACTTC
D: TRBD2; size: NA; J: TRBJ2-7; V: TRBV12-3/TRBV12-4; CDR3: CASSLLAGGPPEQYF; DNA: TGTGCCAGCAGTTTATTAGCGGGAGGACCCCCCGAGCAGTACTTC
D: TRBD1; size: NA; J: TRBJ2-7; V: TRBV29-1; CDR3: CSVRAGGLYEQYF; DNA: TGCAGCGTTCGAGCAGGGGGCCTTTACGAGCAGTACTTC
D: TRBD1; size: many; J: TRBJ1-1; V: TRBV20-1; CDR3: CSAHRGDTEAFF; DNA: TGCAGTGCTCACAGGGGCGACACTGAAGCTTTCTTT
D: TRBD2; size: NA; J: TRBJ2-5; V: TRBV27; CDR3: CASGRAGVTFIETQYF; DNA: TGTGCCAGCGGCCGAGCGGGAGTTACTTTTATAGAGACCCAGTACTTC
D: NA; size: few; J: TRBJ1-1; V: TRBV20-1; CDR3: CSALDMNTEAFF; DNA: TGCAGTGCTCTTGACATGAACACTGAAGCTTTCTTT
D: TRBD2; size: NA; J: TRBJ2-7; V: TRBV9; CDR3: CASSLTSVSYEQYF; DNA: TGTGCCAGCAGCTTGACTAGCGTCAGCTACGAGCAGTACTTC
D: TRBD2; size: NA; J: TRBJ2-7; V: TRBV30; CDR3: CAWSSGSKSYEQYF; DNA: TGTGCCTGGAGCAGCGGGAGTAAGTCCTACGAGCAGTACTTC
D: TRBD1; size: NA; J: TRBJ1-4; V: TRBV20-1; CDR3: CSASDRVEEKLFF; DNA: TGCAGTGCTAGTGACAGGGTGGAGGAAAAACTGTTTTTT
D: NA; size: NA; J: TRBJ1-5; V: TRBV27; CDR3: CASRYGGSNQPQHF; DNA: TGTGCCAGCAGGTATGGGGGAAGCAATCAGCCCCAGCATTTT
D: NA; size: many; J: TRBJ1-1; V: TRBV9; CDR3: CASSVAGGEDAFF; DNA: TGTGCCAGCAGCGTCGCTGGGGGAGAAGATGCTTTCTTT
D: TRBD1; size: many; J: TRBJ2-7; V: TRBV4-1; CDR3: CASSHLGGQVLSYEQYF; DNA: TGCGCCAGCAGCCACCTTGGAGGACAGGTTCTCTCCTACGAGCAGTACTTC
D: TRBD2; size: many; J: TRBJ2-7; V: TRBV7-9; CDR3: CASSSGTSGSYEQYF; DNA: TGTGCCAGCAGCTCCGGGACTAGCGGGAGCTACGAGCAGTACTTC
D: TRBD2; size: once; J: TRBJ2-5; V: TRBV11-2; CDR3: CASSPSYGEGSKTQYF; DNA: TGTGCCAGCAGCCCAAGCTATGGGGAGGGCTCGAAGACCCAGTACTTC
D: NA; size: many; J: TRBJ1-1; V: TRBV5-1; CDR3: CASSLVGTEAFF; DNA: TGTGCCAGCAGCTTAGTGGGCACTGAAGCTTTCTTT